The 15 T cell receptor beta chains in this list originate from one sample, sequenced in a study of glioma-infiltrating T cells after dendritic cell vaccination. Sample time point: after dendritic cell vaccination, including at tumor progression/relapse. The protocol was immunoSEQ multiplex PCR, while the TCRdb copy is restricted to in-frame clones and leaves out a portion. The sample yields around 92,000 clones, 65% to 85% seen once. Sequencing was performed on blood, taken after dendritic cell vaccination. Every receptor here comes from a human donor with glioblastoma.

The rearrangement links TRBV30 to TRBJ1-6; no reliable D call. This CDR3 region has 14 residues. V shed 0 bases and J shed 11 bases, with 14 bases lying between them. In germline, CDR1 is GTSNPN, CDR2 SVGIG (reference sequence). CDR3 amino acids: CAWSVPSAVAPLHF. In DNA, the CDR3 is TGTGCCTGGAGTGTACCCAGCGCTGTGGCACCCCTCCACTTT. Based on the CDR3 plus reference TRBV30 and TRBJ1-6, the full variable domain is SQTIHQWPATLVQPVGSPLSLECTVEGTSNPNLYWYRQAAGRGLQLLFYSVGIGQISSEVPQNLSASRPQDRQFILSSKKLLLSDSGFYLCAWSVPSAVAPLHFGNGTRLTVT.

The gene calls are TRBV5-6 and TRBJ2-7; 12 nucleotides line up with TRBD1. The V segment lost 2 bases and the J segment 4 bases; nucleotides outside the gene matches: 4. The length of the CDR3 is 15 residues. CDR1 and CDR2 (germline): SGHDT, YYEEEE. The CDR3 protein is CASSFPGQGAYEQYF. The CDR3, as DNA: TGTGCCAGCAGCTTCCCGGGACAGGGGGCGTACGAGCAGTACTTC.

V and J are TRBV11-1 and TRBJ1-6; no clear D gene. Trimming took 5 bases from V and 8 from J, leaving 10 bases between them. Germline lookup yields CDR1 SGHAT and CDR2 FQDESV (reference sequence). This CDR3 is built from 13 residues. In DNA form, the CDR3 reads TGTGCCAGCAGCCCCAATCGGGATTCACCCCTCCACTTT. Translation: CASSPNRDSPLHF.

This sequence joins TRBV18 and TRBJ2-1; D might be TRBD1 (5 bases). V dropped 0 bases and J dropped 6 bases, with 6 bases sitting between them. This CDR3 is 13 amino acids long. Per germline, CDR1 KGHSH and CDR2 LQKENI. CDR3 in DNA: TGTGCCAGCTCACCACCAGGGGTCAATGAGCAGTTCTTC. This gives the protein CASSPPGVNEQFF. Supplemented by reference TRBV18 and TRBJ2-1, the full variable domain reads NAGVMQNPRHLVRRRGQEARLRCSPMKGHSHVYWYRQLPEEGLKFMVYLQKENIIDESGMPKERFSAEFPKEGPSILRIQQVVRGDSAAYFCASSPPGVNEQFFGPGTRLTVL.

CDR3 nucleotide sequence: TGCGCCAGCACTAGCGGGGGGAACACCGGGGAGCTGTTTTTT. Translated: CASTSGGNTGELFF. The chain couples TRBV5-1 to TRBJ2-2, with 10 bases aligning to TRBD2. CDR3 length: 14 amino acids. Germline CDR1 and CDR2: SGHRS and YFSETQ. V was pared by 6 bases and J by 1 base, with 0 bases of the junction left unmatched.

This chain uses TRBV20-1 with TRBJ1-3; D is unclear. CDR3 size: 11 residues. CDR1 DFQATT and CDR2 SNEGSKA come from the germline V gene (reference sequence). V was shortened by 4 bases and J by 8 bases, with 9 bases between the two germline ends. CDR3: CSANQRHTIYF. CDR3 DNA: TGCAGTGCTAACCAGCGGCACACCATATATTTT.

This chain uses TRBV4-1 with TRBJ2-7, with D perhaps matching TRBD2 (5 bases). V dropped 1 base and J dropped 3 bases, with 22 bases sitting between them. CDR1 and CDR2 (germline): MGHRA, YSYEKL. This CDR3 contains 18 residues. The CDR3 here is CASSQVIRRGMPHYEQYF. For the CDR3, the DNA is TGCGCCAGCAGCCAAGTGATTCGACGGGGAATGCCGCACTACGAGCAGTACTTC.

The V call is TRBV25-1, the J call TRBJ2-2; D not certain. The length of the CDR3 is 14 residues. The V and J ends lost 10 bases and 6 bases respectively, with 18 bases between them. Germline loops: CDR1 MGHDK, CDR2 SYGVNS. The CDR3 here is CATSTLVSPGELFF. As DNA, the CDR3 is TGTGCCACCAGCACCTTAGTAAGCCCCGGGGAGCTGTTTTTT. The entire variable domain, with the rest obtained from reference TRBV25-1 and TRBJ2-2, is as follows: EADIYQTPRYLVIGTGKKITLECSQTMGHDKMYWYQQDPGMELHLIHYSYGVNSTEKGDLSSESTVSRIRTEHFPLTLESARPSHTSQYLCATSTLVSPGELFFGEGSRLTVL.

V usage is TRBV12-5 and J usage is TRBJ1-2; D is ambiguous. Germline loops: CDR1 LGHNT, CDR2 FRNRAP. V gave up 0 bases and J gave up 2 bases, with 16 bases separating them. CDR3 size: 17 residues. The CDR3 DNA follows: TGTGCTAGTGGTTTGGTCGTTTGGGGAGGTCCCAACTATGGCTACACCTTC. Its protein is CASGLVVWGGPNYGYTF.

This clone was seen only once. The chain links TRBV5-1 to TRBJ1-1, with a tentative D call TRBD1 (6 bases). V lost 3 bases to trimming and J lost 1 base, with 13 bases between them. This CDR3 is 15 amino acids long. The V gene's germline CDR1 is SGHRS and CDR2 YFSETQ. The CDR3 region is CASSSIGQTNTEAFF. CDR3 coding DNA: TGCGCCAGCAGCTCGATTGGACAGACGAACACTGAAGCTTTCTTT.

This clone was seen a handful of times. The V gene is TRBV5-1, the J gene TRBJ1-1; D is undetermined. V was clipped by 6 bases and J by 0 bases, with 6 bases between them. This CDR3 spans 12 amino acids. The germline CDR1 and CDR2 sequences are SGHRS and YFSETQ. Here the CDR3 reads CASKRVNTEAFF. In DNA, the CDR3 is TGCGCCAGCAAACGGGTGAACACTGAAGCTTTCTTT. The variable domain in full, completed from reference TRBV5-1 and TRBJ1-1, reads KAGVTQTPRYLIKTRGQQVTLSCSPISGHRSVSWYQQTPGQGLQFLFEYFSETQRNKGNFPGRFSGRQFSNSRSEMNVSTLELGDSALYLCASKRVNTEAFFGQGTRLTVV.

The chain employs TRBV5-1 and TRBJ2-3; 12 positions match TRBD1. This CDR3 is built from 15 residues. V lost 5 bases and J lost 9; bases outside the gene matches: 10. Germline CDR1 SGHRS, CDR2 YFSETQ. The CDR3: CASSRDRGPGDTQYF. For the CDR3, the DNA is TGCGCCAGCAGTCGGGACAGGGGGCCTGGGGACACGCAGTATTTT.

In regard to this clone: The junction does not match germline at one end; this may be a read error. Other nucleotide sequences in the sample specify the same CDR3. This sequence joins TRBV6-5 and TRBJ1-4, with D perhaps TRBD1 (6 bases). The CDR3 sequence is 14 residues long. Germline V gene lookup returns CDR1 MNHEY and CDR2 SVGAGI. The CDR3 coding sequence is TGTGCCAGCCGAACAGGGACCCGGGGAGAAAAACTGTTCTTT. It encodes CASRTGTRGEKLFF.

In this sample, this clone turned up a few times. The J gene is TRBJ1-1, the V gene TRBV6-1, with D perhaps TRBD1 (6 bases). Germline lookup yields CDR1 MNHNS and CDR2 SASEGT. The germline V and J ends were trimmed by 4 bases and 3 bases, with 9 bases remaining between them. The CDR3 runs to 13 residues. CDR3 sequence (DNA): TGTGCCAGCAGTGGATACAGGGACACTGAAGCTTTCTTT. Translated: CASSGYRDTEAFF.

V and J are TRBV19 and TRBJ2-3, with TRBD2 matching 10 bases. V shed 7 bases and J 2 bases; nucleotides not matched to a gene: 9. The CDR3 spans 16 residues. Germline V CDR1 and CDR2: LNHDA, SQIVND (reference sequence). The CDR3 sequence is CASTLLAGAPTDTQYF. CDR3 coding DNA: TGTGCCAGTACTTTGCTAGCGGGGGCACCCACAGATACGCAGTATTTT.